The 14 T cell receptor beta chains given below trace back to one sample, sequenced in a study of shared clonotypes between healthy human individuals. The table came from immunoSEQ multiplex PCR; TCRdb's copy has only in-frame clones and leaves some out. The table shows millions of clones, with approximately 92% occurring only once. The sample consisted of naive CD4+ T cells sorted from blood. The subset: CD45RA+ positively selected. The receptors derive from a man in his late teens or twenties in good health.

On this clone: Other nucleotide sequences in the sample specify the same CDR3. This chain joins TRBV5-1 and TRBJ1-1; D is possibly TRBD1 (6 bases). V lost 1 base to trimming and J lost 5 bases, with 15 bases between them. The germline V gene encodes CDR1 SGHRS and CDR2 YFSETQ. CDR3 length: 15 amino acids. CDR3 in amino acids: CASSLLTGKGTEAFF. The CDR3 bases are TGCGCCAGCAGCTTGCTGACAGGCAAAGGTACTGAAGCTTTCTTT. Supplemented by reference TRBV5-1 and TRBJ1-1, the full variable domain reads KAGVTQTPRYLIKTRGQQVTLSCSPISGHRSVSWYQQTPGQGLQFLFEYFSETQRNKGNFPGRFSGRQFSNSRSEMNVSTLELGDSALYLCASSLLTGKGTEAFFGQGTRLTVV.

V is TRBV6-4 and J is TRBJ2-1; TRBD2 agrees at 12 bases. Germline lookup yields CDR1 MRHNA and CDR2 SNTAGT. V shed 4 bases and J 4 bases; nucleotides not matched to a gene: 2. CDR3 size: 15 residues. Here the CDR3 DNA reads TGTGCCAGCAGTGCGCTAGCGGGAGGGTACAATGAGCAGTTCTTC. Translating it yields CASSALAGGYNEQFF.

The chain employs TRBV7-2 and TRBJ1-5; 7 positions agree with TRBD1. V dropped 1 base and J dropped 3; count of bases not matched to a gene: 3. The CDR3 is 15 residues long. Germline V lookup: CDR1 SGHTA, CDR2 FQGNSA. The CDR3 sequence: CASSLEGQPNQPQHF. CDR3 coding DNA: TGTGCCAGCAGCTTAGAGGGACAGCCCAATCAGCCCCAGCATTTT.

J is TRBJ2-3 and V is TRBV25-1, with D perhaps matching TRBD2 (6 bases). V lost 4 bases and J lost 15, with 20 bases in between. The germline V gene encodes CDR1 MGHDK and CDR2 SYGVNS. The CDR3 consists of 13 residues. Here the CDR3 DNA reads TGTGCCAGCAGTGCGTACCGGGAGACCGAGGTATATTTT. This encodes CASSAYRETEVYF.

The chain uses TRBV5-6 and TRBJ1-1, with D possibly being TRBD1 (5 bases). The CDR3 covers 12 residues. Germline V lookup: CDR1 SGHDT, CDR2 YYEEEE. With 4 bases removed from V and 7 bases from J, the gap between germline ends came to 11 bases. CDR3: CASSRAGREAFF. The CDR3 DNA is TGTGCCAGCAGCCGTGCGGGACGTGAAGCTTTCTTT. The entire variable domain, with the rest obtained from reference TRBV5-6 and TRBJ1-1, is as follows: DAGVTQSPTHLIKTRGQQVTLRCSPKSGHDTVSWYQQALGQGPQFIFQYYEEEERQRGNFPDRFSGHQFPNYSSELNVNALLLGDSALYLCASSRAGREAFFGQGTRLTVV.

The chain combines TRBV6-6 with TRBJ1-6, with 8 bases fitting TRBD1. CDR1 MNHNY and CDR2 SVGAGI come from the germline V gene (reference sequence). V was pared by 7 bases and J by 7 bases, with 6 bases of the junction left unmatched. This CDR3 is built from 14 residues. This CDR3 is CASMGTGLNSPLHF. Here the CDR3 DNA reads TGTGCCAGCATGGGGACAGGCCTAAATTCACCCCTCCACTTT.

V gene TRBV7-2 combines with J gene TRBJ1-6; 9 nucleotides match TRBD1. Germline assignment: CDR1 SGHTA and CDR2 FQGNSA. Trimming at V came to 6 bases and at J to 10 bases, leaving 7 bases not matched to a gene. The CDR3 extends over 14 amino acids. DNA for the CDR3: TGTGCCAGCAGACCGGGACAGGGTGTCTCACCCCTCCACTTT. It is translated as CASRPGQGVSPLHF.

V is TRBV5-5 and J is TRBJ2-2; 8 nucleotides align to TRBD1. The CDR3 contains 14 residues. V dropped 4 bases and J dropped 4; count of bases not matched to a gene: 3. Per germline, CDR1 SGHKS and CDR2 YYEKEE (reference sequence). CDR3 protein: CASSDRGITGELFF. The CDR3 DNA sequence: TGTGCCAGCAGCGACAGGGGTATCACCGGGGAGCTGTTTTTT.

The chain couples TRBV2 to TRBJ2-1, with 8 nucleotides matching TRBD1. The CDR3 extends over 15 amino acids. Trimming cost V 2 bases and J 9 bases; bases outside gene matches: 9. The germline CDR1 and CDR2 sequences are SNHLY and FYNNEI. CDR3 sequence: CASSETRQGSVEQFF. Here the CDR3 DNA reads TGTGCCAGCAGTGAAACAAGACAGGGGTCTGTTGAGCAGTTCTTC.

V and J are TRBV27 and TRBJ1-1; D may be TRBD1 (6 bases). The germline gives CDR1 MNHEY, CDR2 SMNVEV (reference sequence). The germline V and J ends were trimmed by 8 bases and 1 base, with 17 bases remaining between them. The CDR3 covers 15 residues. The CDR3 DNA is TGTGCCAGCCGTAAAGGTACAGGGAAGAACACTGAAGCTTTCTTT. This encodes CASRKGTGKNTEAFF.

The chain is built from TRBV9 and TRBJ2-1, with D possibly matching TRBD1 (6 bases). V was trimmed by 2 bases and J by 7 bases, leaving 13 bases between them. The V gene's germline CDR1 is SGDLS and CDR2 YYNGEE. The CDR3 loop spans 14 amino acids. The CDR3 sequence is CASSVTGYWNEQFF. The DNA of the CDR3 is TGTGCCAGCAGCGTCACAGGGTACTGGAATGAGCAGTTCTTC.

A remark on this clone: The sample carries other DNA sequences with the same CDR3. The chain employs TRBV6-5 and TRBJ2-5; 11 bases line up with TRBD2. Germline CDR1 is MNHEY and CDR2 is SVGAGI. Trimming removed 6 bases from V and 5 bases from J; junction bases left unmatched: 8. The CDR3 contains 15 residues. CDR3 DNA: TGTGCCAGCAGCCCCGGACTAGCGGGTCGGGAGACCCAGTACTTC. It encodes CASSPGLAGRETQYF.

This clone was counted between two and nine times. The chain is built from TRBV29-1 and TRBJ1-1; D is perhaps TRBD1 (5 bases). Trimming cost V 3 bases and J 10 bases, with 18 bases left between them. This CDR3 is 13 amino acids long. The germline V gene encodes CDR1 SQVTM and CDR2 ANQGSEA. CDR3 region: CSVDRQMRRGAFF. The CDR3, as DNA: TGCAGCGTTGACCGACAGATGAGACGGGGAGCTTTCTTT.

This clone has only a few counts. The same CDR3 also results from other DNA sequences found in this sample. This chain uses TRBV30 with TRBJ1-1, with a possible D match to TRBD1 (5 bases). From germline, CDR1 is GTSNPN and CDR2 SVGIG (reference sequence). This CDR3 is built from 13 residues. Trimming cost V 0 bases and J 2 bases, with 7 bases left between them. The CDR3 reads CAWSVQVNTEAFF. The CDR3 coding sequence is TGTGCCTGGAGTGTACAGGTCAACACTGAAGCTTTCTTT. The full variable domain, with the rest looked up from reference TRBV30 and TRBJ1-1, is SQTIHQWPATLVQPVGSPLSLECTVEGTSNPNLYWYRQAAGRGLQLLFYSVGIGQISSEVPQNLSASRPQDRQFILSSKKLLLSDSGFYLCAWSVQVNTEAFFGQGTRLTVV.